This T cell receptor beta chain came from a study of blood T cell repertoires in COVID-19. In the study overall: Whether acute or convalescent, the COVID-19 samples came from the United States, Italy and Spain.

The method was immunoSEQ multiplex PCR; TCRdb's version includes in-frame clones alone and lacks a portion of them. Of 150,000 to 200,000 clones in the sample, roughly 90% were seen once. The CDR3 consists of 15 residues. Germline V gives CDR1 MNHEY, CDR2 SMNVEV (reference sequence). The V gene lost 4 bases and the J gene lost 0 bases, with 12 bases spanning the gap. What was sequenced was peripheral blood. This TCR derives from a man younger than 40 with COVID-19, enrolled during active disease. The V and J genes are TRBV27 and TRBJ1-1; tentative D call: TRBD1 (5 bases). CDR3 nucleotides: TGTGCCAGCAGTTCAGCGGGGGGTTTGAACACTGAAGCTTTCTTT. Translation gives CASSSAGGLNTEAFF.